The source of this T cell receptor (beta chain) is a study of molecular identifiers for immune sequencing clone quantification. Naive CD8 T cell sorting was performed on the CD8+CD4-CCR7+CD45RA+ phenotype. Using its own MiXCR run on the PCR reads, TCRdb lists one record per CDR3 protein. The sample carries some 590,000 distinct CDR3 sequences, 25% recorded once. The ends were cut back, 0 bases at V and 0 bases at J, with 15 bases in the middle. This CDR3 comprises 17 residues. Germline V gene sequence: CDR1 SGHDN, CDR2 FVKESK. Material: naive CD8+ T cells from blood, with Jurkat cell RNA spiked in. Subset noted: FACS-sorted CD8+CD4-CCR7+CD45RA+ naive T cells. The TCR sequence derives from a human donor in good health. Some libraries in this study had Jurkat cell RNA spiked in. The V and J genes are TRBV14 and TRBJ2-7, with unresolved D. In nucleotides, the CDR3 is TGTGCCAGCAGCCAAGATAGTGGGCCGAGAAGCTCCTACGAGCAGTACTTC. Protein product: CASSQDSGPRSSYEQYF. Using reference TRBV14 and TRBJ2-7 for the parts outside the CDR3, the full variable domain is EAGVTQFPSHSVIEKGQTVTLRCDPISGHDNLYWYRRVMGKEIKFLLHFVKESKQDESGMPNNRFLAERTGGTYSTLKVQPAELEDSGVYFCASSQDSGPRSSYEQYFGPGTRLTVT.